This entry concerns a single T cell receptor (beta chain). Its antigen is unidentified. In making TCR beta libraries, quantitative 5'-RACE with molecular barcodes was used. TCRdb reanalysed the 5' RACE reads using MiXCR and keeps one entry per CDR3 protein. The sample records 200,000 to 250,000 distinct CDR3 sequences, around 16% being singletons. This entry comes from a study of CD8 T cells in ankylosing spondylitis. Overall study results and limits: In ankylosing spondylitis blood, a motif of roughly 8 highly homologous TCR beta variants appeared characteristic. Disease-linked clones reportedly concentrated significantly in matched ankylosing spondylitis synovial fluid. Earlier literature documents some of the motif variants in reactive arthritis synovial fluid and blood.

Per the germline V gene, CDR1 is MNHNS and CDR2 is SASEGT. The CDR3 has 16 residues. V shed 7 bases and J shed 7 bases, with 23 bases lying between them. Sequencing was done on a sample of blood, either unsorted or a sorted T cell fraction (not recorded which). The source of this sequence is a male donor with ankylosing spondylitis. The chain employs TRBV6-1 and TRBJ2-1, with D perhaps matching TRBD2 (6 bases). CDR3 bases: TGTGCCAGCATGGTGGGCGGCGGGGCGGGTGGGAATGAGCAGTTCTTC. Translating it yields CASMVGGGAGGNEQFF.